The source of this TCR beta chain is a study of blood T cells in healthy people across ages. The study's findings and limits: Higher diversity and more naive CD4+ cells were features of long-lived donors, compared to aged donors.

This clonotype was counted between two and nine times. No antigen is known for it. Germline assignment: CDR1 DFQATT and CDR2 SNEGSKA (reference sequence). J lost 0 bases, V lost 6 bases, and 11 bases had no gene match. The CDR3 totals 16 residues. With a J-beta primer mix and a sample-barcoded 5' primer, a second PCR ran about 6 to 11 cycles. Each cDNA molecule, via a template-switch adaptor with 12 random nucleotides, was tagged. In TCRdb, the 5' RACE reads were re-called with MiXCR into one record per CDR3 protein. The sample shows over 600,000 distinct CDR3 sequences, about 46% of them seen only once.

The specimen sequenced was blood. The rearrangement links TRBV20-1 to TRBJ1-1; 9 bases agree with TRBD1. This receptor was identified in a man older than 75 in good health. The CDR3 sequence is CSASIMGQGMNTEAFF. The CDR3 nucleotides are TGCAGTGCAAGCATCATGGGACAGGGAATGAACACTGAAGCTTTCTTT.